This T cell receptor (beta chain) was captured by sequencing in a study of radiotherapy plus CTLA-4 blockade in lung cancer. Findings of the study overall: The authors reported that early blood T cell clone dynamics, with interferon-beta, best predicted response. Radiotherapy plus ipilimumab was followed by expansion in blood of tumor-derived TCR clones.

From germline, CDR1 is MNHEY and CDR2 SMNVEV (reference sequence). This CDR3 region has 15 residues. J lost 5 bases, V lost 5 bases, and 5 bases had no gene match. Libraries were prepared by immunoSEQ multiplex PCR; TCRdb keeps only in-frame clonotypes and omits some of them. The sample holds some 46,000 clones, approximately 78% seen once. Comment on this clone: Its antigen is still unknown.

The rearrangement joins TRBV27 to TRBJ2-1; 11 bases line up with TRBD1. The source is a human donor with non-small cell lung cancer who had stable disease on radiotherapy plus ipilimumab. The material sequenced was peripheral blood, taken from a patient treated with radiotherapy plus ipilimumab. CDR3 protein: CASSRDRGWHNEQFF. CDR3 nucleotide sequence: TGTGCCAGCAGTAGGGACAGGGGGTGGCACAATGAGCAGTTCTTC.